Listed below are T cell receptor beta chains from one sample, sequenced in a study of blood T cell repertoires in COVID-19. Libraries were prepared by immunoSEQ multiplex PCR; TCRdb keeps only in-frame clonotypes and omits some of them. The sample consists of under 95,000 clones, over 75% of them appearing once. Sequencing used peripheral blood. The receptors originated from a human donor in a cohort sampled during active COVID-19. The conserved cysteine and the conserved F or W are not part of the CDR3 here.

TRBV9	13	TRBJ2-7	ASSVGSGSTYEQY
TRBV6-5	13	TRBJ2-5	ASSRPGQGVETQY
TRBV7-2	13	TRBJ2-7	ASSLVHRYSYEQY
TRBV9	17	TRBJ2-1	ASSVGGGDPSGRRDEQF
TRBV19	13	TRBJ2-1	ASSPPGLSLGEQF
TRBV2	12	TRBJ2-7	ASSEEQGAYEQY
TRBV27	15	TRBJ2-7	ASSKLRGREVKNEQY
TRBV10-1	13	TRBJ1-5	ARGTDLSFNQPQH
TRBV19	14	TRBJ2-1	ASSIGRTSEGNEQF
TRBV5-1	16	TRBJ1-4	ASSDPGQGSPTNEKLF
TRBV2	14	TRBJ2-1	ASSEWLASDYNEQF
TRBV5-8	13	TRBJ1-4	ASSLDRQRGLRLF
TRBV19	13	TRBJ2-1	ASSIAAGPGNEQF
TRBV11-3	15	TRBJ2-1	ASSLGGAGGLNNEQF
TRBV5-4	15	TRBJ2-1	ASSSGLGGEQGGEQF
TRBV6-1	15	TRBJ1-6	ASSEAFRDRGNSPLH
TRBV12-3/TRBV12-4	11	TRBJ1-2	ASSSDRIHGYT
TRBV7-6	11	TRBJ2-5	ASSLEFRETQY
TRBV4-2	14	TRBJ2-7	ASSQNRQGASYEQY
TRBV19	12	TRBJ1-2	ASRDDRGAYGYT
TRBV25-1	13	TRBJ2-2	ASSEAGRPNGELF
TRBV7-9	12	TRBJ1-1	ASSLARMNTEAF
TRBV7-2	12	TRBJ1-3	ASSYDRGGNTIY
TRBV6-4	13	TRBJ2-1	ASSPTSGSYNEQF
TRBV10-3	12	TRBJ2-2	AISGGADTGELF
TRBV6-1	14	TRBJ2-1	ASSGLAGDPDNEQF
TRBV4-3	13	TRBJ2-1	ASSRTGAPYNEQF
TRBV19	15	TRBJ2-7	ASSMGGLAGVSHEQY
TRBV12-3/TRBV12-4	10	TRBJ2-1	ASIRNPGEQF
TRBV6-2/TRBV6-3	14	TRBJ2-1	ASSRTPGQGANEQF
TRBV19	10	TRBJ1-2	ATSRQGGGYT
TRBV6-5	11	TRBJ1-1	ASSRRGNTEAF
TRBV7-2	12	TRBJ2-5	ASSLAPGGETQY
TRBV23-1	13	TRBJ2-7	ASSQSRSGLYEQY
TRBV7-9	12	TRBJ2-5	ASSFSRGLETQY
TRBV5-8	14	TRBJ2-4	ASSFGQWGTQDIQY
TRBV27	13	TRBJ2-7	ASSFGGGYSYEQY
TRBV6-6	13	TRBJ1-6	ASRLGDSYNSPLH
TRBV3-1/TRBV3-2	13	TRBJ2-7	ASSEAETGEYEQY
TRBV27	13	TRBJ2-3	ASAGAGANTDTQY
TRBV18	13	TRBJ1-1	ASSPGDLMNTEAF
TRBV7-8	14	TRBJ1-1	ASSLGHGGVNTEAF
TRBV6-2/TRBV6-3	14	TRBJ1-2	ASSSHRGSTNYGYT
TRBV5-8	16	TRBJ2-1	ASSRWGETGGKGNEQF
TRBV6-5	13	TRBJ1-5	ASSTNRGSNQPQH
TRBV10-3	13	TRBJ2-5	AISEFGAGVETQY